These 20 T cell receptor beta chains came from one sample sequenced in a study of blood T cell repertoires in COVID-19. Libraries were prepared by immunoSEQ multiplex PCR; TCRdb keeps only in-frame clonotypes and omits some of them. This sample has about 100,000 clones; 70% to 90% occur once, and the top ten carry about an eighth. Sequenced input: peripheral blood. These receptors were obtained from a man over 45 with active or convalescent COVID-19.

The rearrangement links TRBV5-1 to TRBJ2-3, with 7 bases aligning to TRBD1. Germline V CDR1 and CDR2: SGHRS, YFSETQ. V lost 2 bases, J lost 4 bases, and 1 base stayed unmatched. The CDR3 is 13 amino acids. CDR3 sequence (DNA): TGCGCCAGCAGCTTAGGACAGGCAGATACGCAGTATTTT. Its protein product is CASSLGQADTQYF. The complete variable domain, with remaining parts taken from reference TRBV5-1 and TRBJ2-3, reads KAGVTQTPRYLIKTRGQQVTLSCSPISGHRSVSWYQQTPGQGLQFLFEYFSETQRNKGNFPGRFSGRQFSNSRSEMNVSTLELGDSALYLCASSLGQADTQYFGPGTRLTVL.

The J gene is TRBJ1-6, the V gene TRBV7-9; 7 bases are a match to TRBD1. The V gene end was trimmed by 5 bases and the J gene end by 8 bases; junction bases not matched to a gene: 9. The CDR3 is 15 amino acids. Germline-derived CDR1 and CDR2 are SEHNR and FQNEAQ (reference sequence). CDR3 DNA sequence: TGTGCCAGCAGCCTAACCGGGACAGATGATTCACCCCTCCACTTT. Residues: CASSLTGTDDSPLHF.

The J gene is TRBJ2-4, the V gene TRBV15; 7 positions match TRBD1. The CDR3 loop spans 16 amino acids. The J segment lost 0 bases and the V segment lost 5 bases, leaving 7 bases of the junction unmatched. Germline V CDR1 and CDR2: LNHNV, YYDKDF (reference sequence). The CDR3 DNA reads TGTGCCACCAGCCCTTGGACAGGCGTAGCCAAAAACATTCAGTACTTC. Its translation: CATSPWTGVAKNIQYF.

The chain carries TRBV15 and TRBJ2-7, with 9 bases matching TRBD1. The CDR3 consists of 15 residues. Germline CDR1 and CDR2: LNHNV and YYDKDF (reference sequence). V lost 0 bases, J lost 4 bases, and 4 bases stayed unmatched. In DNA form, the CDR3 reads TGTGCCACCAGCAGAGAAGACAGGGGGGGGTACGAGCAGTACTTC. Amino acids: CATSREDRGGYEQYF.

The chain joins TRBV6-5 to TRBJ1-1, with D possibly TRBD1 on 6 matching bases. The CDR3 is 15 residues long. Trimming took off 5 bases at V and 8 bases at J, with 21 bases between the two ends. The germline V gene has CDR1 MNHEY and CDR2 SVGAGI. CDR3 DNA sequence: TGTGCCAGCAGTCCCCACGCTTCAGGGGTCGGGGAAGCTTTCTTT. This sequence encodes CASSPHASGVGEAFF.

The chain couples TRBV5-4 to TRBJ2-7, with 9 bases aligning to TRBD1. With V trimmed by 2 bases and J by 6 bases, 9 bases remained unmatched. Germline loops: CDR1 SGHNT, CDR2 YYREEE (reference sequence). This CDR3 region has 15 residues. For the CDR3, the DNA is TGTGCCAGCAGCTTCCCGGGACAGGGTGGCGCCGAGCAGTACTTC. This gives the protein CASSFPGQGGAEQYF.

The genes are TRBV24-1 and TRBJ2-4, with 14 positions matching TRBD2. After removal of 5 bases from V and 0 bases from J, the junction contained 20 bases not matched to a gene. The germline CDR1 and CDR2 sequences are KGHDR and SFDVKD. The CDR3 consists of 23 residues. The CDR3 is CATSGNLTMATSGRALAKNIQYF. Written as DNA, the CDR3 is TGTGCCACCAGTGGTAATCTGACTATGGCGACTAGCGGGAGGGCCCTAGCCAAAAACATTCAGTACTTC.

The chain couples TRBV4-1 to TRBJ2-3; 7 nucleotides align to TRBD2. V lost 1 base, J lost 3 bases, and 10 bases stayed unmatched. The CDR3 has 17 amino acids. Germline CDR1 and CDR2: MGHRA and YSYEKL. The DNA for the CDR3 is TGCGCCAGCAGCCAAGGAAGTTCGGCGGGAGCAACAGATACGCAGTATTTT. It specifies CASSQGSSAGATDTQYF.

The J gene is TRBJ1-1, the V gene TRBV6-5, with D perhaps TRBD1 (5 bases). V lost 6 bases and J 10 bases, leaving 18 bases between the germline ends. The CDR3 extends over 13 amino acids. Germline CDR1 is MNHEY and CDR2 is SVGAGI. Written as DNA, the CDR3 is TGTGCCAGCAGCAACTACTCCCCCGGGGGAGCTTTCTTT. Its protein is CASSNYSPGGAFF.

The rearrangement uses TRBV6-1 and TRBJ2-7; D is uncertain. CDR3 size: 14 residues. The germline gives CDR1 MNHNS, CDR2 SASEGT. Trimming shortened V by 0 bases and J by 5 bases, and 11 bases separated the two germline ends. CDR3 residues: CASSEARMENEQYF. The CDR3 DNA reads TGTGCCAGCAGTGAAGCTAGGATGGAGAACGAGCAGTACTTC.

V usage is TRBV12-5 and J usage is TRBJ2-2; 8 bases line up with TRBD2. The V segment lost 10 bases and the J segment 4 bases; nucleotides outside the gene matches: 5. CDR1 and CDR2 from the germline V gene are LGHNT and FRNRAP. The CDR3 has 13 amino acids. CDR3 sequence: CATLAGGTGELFF. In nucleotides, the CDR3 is TGTGCTACCCTAGCGGGTGGCACCGGGGAGCTGTTTTTT.

This CDR3 is CASTQKAGDNEQFF. The CDR3 nucleotides are TGTGCCAGCACCCAGAAAGCGGGGGACAATGAGCAGTTCTTC. This chain links TRBV7-8 with TRBJ2-1; TRBD2 aligns across 8 bases. The CDR3 runs 14 residues. The germline CDR1 and CDR2 sequences are SGHVS and FQNEAQ. The ends lost 7 bases at V and 5 bases at J; junction bases unmatched: 7.

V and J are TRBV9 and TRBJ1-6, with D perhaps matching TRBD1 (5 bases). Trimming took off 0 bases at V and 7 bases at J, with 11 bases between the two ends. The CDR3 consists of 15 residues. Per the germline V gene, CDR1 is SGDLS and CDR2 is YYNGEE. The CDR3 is CASSVGGGKNSPLHF. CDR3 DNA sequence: TGTGCCAGCAGCGTAGGTGGGGGGAAAAATTCACCCCTCCACTTT.

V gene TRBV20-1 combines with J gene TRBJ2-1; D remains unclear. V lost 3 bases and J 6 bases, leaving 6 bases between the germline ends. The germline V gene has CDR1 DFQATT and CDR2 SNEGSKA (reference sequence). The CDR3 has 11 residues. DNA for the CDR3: TGCAGTGCTAGGGGCAGCAATGAGCAGTTCTTC. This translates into CSARGSNEQFF.

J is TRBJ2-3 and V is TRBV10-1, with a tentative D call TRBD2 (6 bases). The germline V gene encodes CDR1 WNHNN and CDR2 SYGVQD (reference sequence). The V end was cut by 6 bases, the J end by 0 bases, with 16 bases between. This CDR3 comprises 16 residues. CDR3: CASSDGTVPSTDTQYF. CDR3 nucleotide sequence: TGCGCCAGCAGCGACGGGACTGTCCCAAGCACAGATACGCAGTATTTT.

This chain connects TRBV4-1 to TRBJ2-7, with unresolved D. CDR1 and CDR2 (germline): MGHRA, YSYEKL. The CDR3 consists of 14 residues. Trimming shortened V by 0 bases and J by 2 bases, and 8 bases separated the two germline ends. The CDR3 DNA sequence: TGCGCCAGCAGCCAAGAAGCCAGGACCTACGAGCAGTACTTC. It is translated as CASSQEARTYEQYF.

The CDR3 DNA sequence: TGTGCCAGCAGCTTAGAGCAGAACACCGGGGAGCTGTTTTTT. It encodes CASSLEQNTGELFF. V gene TRBV7-9 combines with J gene TRBJ2-2; unclear D gene. V was cut by 1 base and J by 1 base, with 4 bases left in between. From germline, CDR1 is SEHNR and CDR2 FQNEAQ (reference sequence). This CDR3 has 14 residues.

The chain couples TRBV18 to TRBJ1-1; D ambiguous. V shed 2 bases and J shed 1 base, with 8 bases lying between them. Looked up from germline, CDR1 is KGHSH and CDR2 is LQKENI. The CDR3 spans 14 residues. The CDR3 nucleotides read TGTGCCAGCTCACCAGGACTGTCGAACACTGAAGCTTTCTTT. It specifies CASSPGLSNTEAFF.

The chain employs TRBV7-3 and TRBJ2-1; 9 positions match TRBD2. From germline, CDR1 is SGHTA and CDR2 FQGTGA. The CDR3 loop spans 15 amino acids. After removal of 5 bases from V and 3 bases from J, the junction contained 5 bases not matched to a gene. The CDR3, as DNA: TGTGCCAGCAGCCCATCTAGCGGGATCTACAATGAGCAGTTCTTC. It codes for CASSPSSGIYNEQFF.

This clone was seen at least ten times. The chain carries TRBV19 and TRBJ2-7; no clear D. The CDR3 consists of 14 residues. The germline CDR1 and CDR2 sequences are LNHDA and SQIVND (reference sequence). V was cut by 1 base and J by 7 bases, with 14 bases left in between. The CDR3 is CASSIAAGSREQYF. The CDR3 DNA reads TGTGCCAGTAGTATAGCCGCAGGCTCCAGGGAGCAGTACTTC.